One TCR beta chain is described in this entry. The antigen remains undetermined. This record comes from a study of blood T cells in healthy people across ages. Study conclusions and caveats: Measured against age, TCR beta diversity per million T cells decreased in a roughly linear manner.

Trimming pared 5 bases from V and 2 bases from J, leaving 5 bases between. The germline V gene encodes CDR1 DFQATT and CDR2 SNEGSKA (reference sequence). This CDR3 contains 11 residues. Primers used in a second PCR of roughly 7 to 11 cycles were a sample-barcoded 5' primer and a J-beta primer mix. TCRdb re-derived calls from the 5' RACE reads in MiXCR, one entry per CDR3 protein. The sample contains 800,000 to 900,000 distinct CDR3 sequences, about 59% of which appear only once. This TCR derives from a man younger than 40 in good health. The chain employs TRBV20-1 and TRBJ2-3; no firm D call. Sequenced: blood. CDR3 protein: CSAPTTDTQYF. CDR3 coding DNA: TGCAGTGCTCCCACCACAGATACGCAGTATTTT.